This TCR beta chain is from a study of shared clonotypes between healthy human individuals. CDR3 length: 15 residues. Germline-derived CDR1 and CDR2 are LNHDA and SQIVND (reference sequence). V was trimmed by 2 bases and J by 1 base, leaving 9 bases between them. Using immunoSEQ multiplex PCR, the repertoire was profiled, and TCRdb retains in-frame clones only, with some absent. Counted here are some 2,100,000 clones, about 93% occurring once; the ten biggest clones make up around 1.7%. Terminally differentiated effector memory CD45RA+ cells were left out of the naive CD8 fraction, which was CD45RO-negative and positively selected for CCR7.

V and J are TRBV19 and TRBJ1-5; D ambiguous. The clonotype originates from a man younger than 35 in good health. Some clones in this sample may be carry-over from other donors' samples. The specimen was naive CD8+ T cells from PBMCs. As DNA, the CDR3 is TGTGCCAGTAGTATACGAGCGGGGAGCAATCAGCCCCAGCATTTT. Protein: CASSIRAGSNQPQHF.